This paragraph reports one T cell receptor beta chain. Antigen unknown. Sequencing was at survey level. Original processing methods: A productive frequency of 2.59 x 10-5 was the lowest detectable. Sequenced by immunoSEQ multiplex PCR; TCRdb stores in-frame clones only, minus some. The V and J calls and clone size are taken from that table; D and trimming were inferred from the DNA. Among about 30,000 clones listed, around four fifths were seen once. Trimming removed 1 base from V and 1 base from J, with 7 bases in between. Germline CDR1 and CDR2: SGHAT and FQNNGV. This CDR3 is built from 15 residues. This sample is part of a study of STAT5B mutations in CD4+ large granular lymphocyte leukemia. Study-level background: Among healthy donors, a particular HLA allele went with more CDR3 'QG' motifs.

Study-wide points: 8/27 top patient clones versus 2/35 control clones were TRBV06-family.

Sequencing used CD4+ T cells from blood buffy coats. This TCR derives from a human donor in good health. The chain couples TRBV11-2 to TRBJ2-2; a weak D match, TRBD1 (5 bases). CDR3 loop: CASSLGQMNTGELFF. CDR3 DNA sequence: TGTGCCAGCAGCTTAGGACAGATGAACACCGGGGAGCTGTTTTTT.